A selection of T cell receptor beta chains follows, all from one sample in a study of CD8 T cell repertoires and HIV-1 epitope variants. These receptors have no known antigen. Sequencing used immunoSEQ multiplex PCR; TCRdb keeps in-frame clones, though not all of them. There are fewer than 1,500 clones in the sample; about 62% occur only once, and around 40% lies in the top ten. Sequencing was performed on cultured CD8+ T cells derived from PBMCs. The receptors here all came from a male donor with HIV. The CDR3 runs from the conserved cysteine through the conserved F or W. D genes are given only for firm matches. The size field is filled for only some rows; it gives once, few, many or a size class.

CASSAEDKAGANVLTF,TGTGCCAGCAGTGCCGAAGACAAGGCTGGGGCCAACGTCCTGACTTTC,NA,NA,TRBJ2-6,16,TRBV7-8
CASSESGGSGANVLTF,TGTGCCAGCAGTGAATCAGGGGGCTCTGGGGCCAACGTCCTGACTTTC,TRBD1,NA,TRBJ2-6,16,TRBV6-1
CATSREQGAPYEQYF,TGTGCCACCAGTCGTGAACAGGGTGCCCCCTACGAGCAGTACTTC,NA,NA,TRBJ2-7,15,TRBV15
CASSLDPGTGQETQYF,TGTGCCAGCAGCTTAGACCCCGGGACAGGGCAAGAGACCCAGTACTTC,TRBD1,NA,TRBJ2-5,16,TRBV7-6
CASSLAGQGSYNEQFF,TGTGCCAGCAGCTTAGCGGGACAGGGCTCCTACAATGAGCAGTTCTTC,TRBD1,large,TRBJ2-1,16,TRBV7-8
CASSQEVGLQPQHF,TGCGCCAGCAGCCAAGAGGTAGGTCTGCAGCCCCAGCATTTT,NA,NA,TRBJ1-5,14,TRBV4-3
CASLHTQGGDTEAFF,TGTGCCAGCCTTCATACACAGGGAGGAGACACTGAAGCTTTCTTT,NA,NA,TRBJ1-1,15,TRBV27
CASSLRTGISEQFF,TGTGCCAGCAGCCTTAGGACAGGGATTAGTGAGCAGTTCTTC,TRBD1,NA,TRBJ2-1,14,TRBV9
CASIRTGTREQYF,TGTGCCAGCATAAGGACAGGGACGCGTGAGCAGTACTTC,TRBD1,NA,TRBJ2-7,13,TRBV2
CASTIFNGNQPQHF,TGTGCCAGTACTATTTTTAATGGCAATCAGCCCCAGCATTTT,NA,few,TRBJ1-5,14,TRBV19
CASSLQVPGEGYTF,TGTGCCAGCAGCTTACAGGTGCCAGGGGAAGGCTACACCTTC,NA,few,TRBJ1-2,14,TRBV7-2
CASSLLENPYNEQFF,TGTGCCAGCAGTTTACTGGAGAACCCCTACAATGAGCAGTTCTTC,NA,NA,TRBJ2-1,15,TRBV27
CASSEVLPGSSYNNEQFF,TGTGCCAGCAGTGAAGTGCTACCCGGTAGCTCCTACAATAATGAGCAGTTCTTC,NA,NA,TRBJ2-1,18,TRBV2
CASSLAAGANEQFF,TGTGCCAGCAGCTTAGCGGCGGGGGCGAATGAGCAGTTCTTC,NA,NA,TRBJ2-1,14,TRBV7-2
CASSLGGGGYTF,TGCGCCAGCAGCCTCGGGGGCGGGGGCTACACCTTC,NA,NA,TRBJ1-2,12,TRBV5-1
CASKPGNTGELFF,TGTGCCAGCAAGCCAGGGAACACCGGGGAGCTGTTTTTT,NA,few,TRBJ2-2,13,TRBV6-5
CASSLLAGGLYEQYF,TGTGCCAGCAGTTTACTAGCGGGGGGTCTCTACGAGCAGTACTTC,TRBD2,NA,TRBJ2-7,15,TRBV28
CASSGFAASYNEQFF,TGTGCCAGCAGTGGGTTCGCGGCCTCCTACAATGAGCAGTTCTTC,NA,once,TRBJ2-1,15,TRBV28
CASTPSGSGNEQFF,TGTGCCAGCACCCCGAGCGGGAGCGGCAATGAGCAGTTCTTC,TRBD2,NA,TRBJ2-1,14,TRBV27
CASSTGTGSWELFF,TGTGCCAGCAGCACCGGGACTGGCTCCTGGGAGCTGTTTTTT,NA,few,TRBJ2-2,14,TRBV2
CASSLAGAPLRGENEQFF,TGCGCCAGCAGCTTGGCCGGGGCTCCCTTAAGGGGAGAGAATGAGCAGTTCTTC,NA,NA,TRBJ2-1,18,TRBV5-1
CASRLEANTGELFF,TGTGCCAGCAGGCTAGAAGCGAACACCGGGGAGCTGTTTTTT,NA,NA,TRBJ2-2,14,TRBV14
CASSFTPWSWEEQFF,TGTGCCAGTAGTTTCACCCCCTGGTCCTGGGAGGAGCAGTTCTTC,NA,NA,TRBJ2-1,15,TRBV19
CASSPSGVHEQFF,TGTGCCAGTAGTCCCTCAGGGGTCCATGAGCAGTTCTTC,NA,NA,TRBJ2-1,13,TRBV19
CASSPGLANLYEQYF,TGTGCCAGTAGTCCGGGACTAGCAAACCTCTACGAGCAGTACTTC,TRBD2,NA,TRBJ2-7,15,TRBV19
CASSIGQGSAYEQYF,TGTGCCAGCAGCATCGGACAGGGGAGCGCCTACGAGCAGTACTTC,TRBD1,NA,TRBJ2-7,15,TRBV7-2
CSVDHWDRYNEQFF,TGCAGCGTTGACCACTGGGACAGGTACAATGAGCAGTTCTTC,TRBD1,few,TRBJ2-1,14,TRBV29-1
CASSRTSGGRETQYF,TGTGCCAGCAGTCGGACTAGCGGGGGGCGGGAGACCCAGTACTTC,TRBD2,NA,TRBJ2-5,15,TRBV6-5
CASSYPQGEDEKLFF,TGTGCCAGCAGTTACCCTCAGGGGGAAGATGAAAAACTGTTTTTT,TRBD1,few,TRBJ1-4,15,TRBV6-6
CASSFVGSGAYGYTF,TGTGCCAGCAGCTTCGTAGGGTCTGGAGCTTATGGCTACACCTTC,NA,NA,TRBJ1-2,15,TRBV9
CASSQTGVNEQYF,TGTGCCAGCAGCCAAACAGGGGTCAACGAGCAGTACTTC,TRBD1,NA,TRBJ2-7,13,TRBV4-2
CASSSFGSGANVLTF,TGTGCCAGCAGTTCCTTCGGATCTGGGGCCAACGTCCTGACTTTC,NA,NA,TRBJ2-6,15,TRBV7-6
CASSLWGQGVNTEAFF,TGTGCCAGCAGCTTATGGGGACAGGGCGTGAACACTGAAGCTTTCTTT,TRBD1,NA,TRBJ1-1,16,TRBV7-2
CASLQRGGDTGELFF,TGTGCCAGCCTTCAGCGGGGGGGCGACACCGGGGAGCTGTTTTTT,TRBD2,once,TRBJ2-2,15,TRBV14
CASSFDRPTEAFF,TGCGCCAGCAGCTTTGACAGACCAACTGAAGCTTTCTTT,NA,NA,TRBJ1-1,13,TRBV5-1
CASRRTGSTEAFF,TGTGCCAGCAGAAGGACAGGCTCCACTGAAGCTTTCTTT,TRBD1,NA,TRBJ1-1,13,TRBV27
CASSQILAGADTDTQYF,TGTGCCAGCAGTCAGATACTAGCGGGAGCGGATACAGATACGCAGTATTTT,TRBD2,NA,TRBJ2-3,17,TRBV28
CASSLIAESTDTQYF,TGTGCCAGCAGCTTAATAGCGGAGAGCACAGATACGCAGTATTTT,NA,NA,TRBJ2-3,15,TRBV7-3
CASSATGVNQPQHF,TGCGCCAGCAGCGCGACAGGGGTGAATCAGCCCCAGCATTTT,TRBD1,few,TRBJ1-5,14,TRBV5-1
CASSVQGEGRDEQYF,TGTGCCAGCAGCGTACAGGGAGAGGGTAGGGACGAGCAGTACTTC,NA,NA,TRBJ2-7,15,TRBV9
CASSFSDRLAGGLETQYF,TGTGCCAGCAGTTTCTCTGACCGACTAGCGGGGGGCCTAGAGACCCAGTACTTC,TRBD2,once,TRBJ2-5,18,TRBV28
CASSPTWVGAGELFF,TGTGCCAGCAGCCCGACGTGGGTGGGGGCCGGGGAGCTGTTTTTT,NA,few,TRBJ2-2,15,TRBV4-2
CASSPRDLLGNTEAFF,TGTGCCAGCTCACCCCGGGACCTATTAGGAAACACTGAAGCTTTCTTT,NA,NA,TRBJ1-1,16,TRBV18
CASSLVTEANYGYTF,TGTGCCAGCAGTTTAGTCACGGAGGCTAACTATGGCTACACCTTC,NA,once,TRBJ1-2,15,TRBV28
CASSVPIGRKADEQFF,TGTGCCAGCAGTGTGCCCATAGGACGGAAGGCGGATGAGCAGTTCTTC,NA,NA,TRBJ2-1,16,TRBV25-1
CASSHTGDSEAFF,TGTGCCAGCAGCCATACAGGGGACTCTGAAGCTTTCTTT,TRBD1,NA,TRBJ1-1,13,TRBV13
CASSELAGVSYEQYF,TGCGCCAGCAGTGAACTAGCGGGAGTCTCCTACGAGCAGTACTTC,TRBD2,few,TRBJ2-7,15,TRBV10-1